Below, 18 T cell receptor beta chains from the same sample are listed, as sequenced in a study of T cell responses to AZD1222 COVID-19 vaccine. Data came from immunoSEQ multiplex PCR; TCRdb stores just in-frame clones and leaves some out. The sample consists of more than 100,000 clones, approximately 94% of them appearing once. Sequenced material: peripheral blood, taken 28 days after the second AZD1222 dose. The receptor source for this set is an adult who received the AZD1222 COVID-19 vaccine.

The chain is built from TRBV4-2 and TRBJ1-6; the D is unclear. Germline CDR1 is LGHNA and CDR2 is YNFKEQ. V lost 1 base, J lost 4 bases, and 8 bases lay in between. The CDR3 runs 15 residues. CDR3 sequence (DNA): TGTGCCAGCAGCCAAGGGGAGGGATATAATTCACCCCTCCACTTT. This gives the protein CASSQGEGYNSPLHF.

This chain links TRBV3-1 (or the pseudogene TRBV3-2) with TRBJ2-3, with D perhaps being TRBD1 or TRBD2 (5 bases each). The germline V gene has CDR1 LGHDT and CDR2 YNNKEL (reference sequence). V was shortened by 4 bases and J by 6 bases, with 17 bases between the two germline ends. This CDR3 has 15 amino acids. Here the CDR3 DNA reads TGTGCCAGCAGCCCAAGAGGGCAACAGGAGGATACGCAGTATTTT. Translation gives CASSPRGQQEDTQYF.

The count of this clone is one. This chain links TRBV5-6 with TRBJ1-1; TRBD1 matches at 9 bases. Germline CDR1 reads SGHDT; CDR2 reads YYEEEE. Germline trimming cut 4 bases from V and 5 bases from J; bases unmatched to any gene: 12. The CDR3 is 16 residues long. The CDR3 nucleotides are TGTGCCAGCAGCAAATACAGGGGGCGCGGGGAAACTGAAGCTTTCTTT. It is translated as CASSKYRGRGETEAFF. Combining the CDR3 with reference TRBV5-6 and TRBJ1-1 gives the whole variable domain DAGVTQSPTHLIKTRGQQVTLRCSPKSGHDTVSWYQQALGQGPQFIFQYYEEEERQRGNFPDRFSGHQFPNYSSELNVNALLLGDSALYLCASSKYRGRGETEAFFGQGTRLTVV.

The chain uses TRBV18 and TRBJ1-4; perhaps TRBD1 as D (5 bases). The CDR3 runs 15 residues. The V end lost 2 bases, the J end lost 1 base, and 8 bases lay between the germline ends. Germline CDR1 KGHSH, CDR2 LQKENI. In DNA, the CDR3 is TGTGCCAGCTCACCAAACGGGGGAACTAATGAAAAACTGTTTTTT. As protein: CASSPNGGTNEKLFF.

V usage is TRBV4-2 and J usage is TRBJ2-7; 10 bases are shared with TRBD2. The length of the CDR3 is 15 residues. The V gene's germline CDR1 is LGHNA and CDR2 YNFKEQ. V shed 1 base, J shed 4 bases, and the junction held 4 bases outside the gene matches. The CDR3 loop is CASSQALAGVYEQYF. The CDR3 DNA reads as TGTGCCAGCAGCCAAGCCCTAGCGGGAGTATACGAGCAGTACTTC.

The chain is built from TRBV6-5 and TRBJ2-1; 9 bases line up with TRBD2. Germline V gives CDR1 MNHEY, CDR2 SVGAGI. The junction had 6 bases not matched to a gene; V was cut back by 5 bases and J by 7 bases. The CDR3 is 14 residues long. This chain's CDR3 is CASSQGLASNEQFF. The CDR3 region has the DNA TGTGCCAGCAGTCAGGGACTAGCCTCAAATGAGCAGTTCTTC.

V usage is TRBV11-2 and J usage is TRBJ1-1; a possible D gene is TRBD1 (5 bases). Germline-derived CDR1 and CDR2 are SGHAT and FQNNGV. Trimming left V 5 bases short and J 0 bases short, with 16 bases between. The CDR3 runs to 16 residues. The CDR3 DNA follows: TGTGCCAGCAGCCCGGGGAGGGTGGGGGTGAACACTGAAGCTTTCTTT. This sequence encodes CASSPGRVGVNTEAFF.

This clone has just a few counts. The rearrangement links TRBV6-2 or TRBV6-3 to TRBJ1-1; D is unresolved. The CDR3 length is 13 residues. The V gene's germline CDR1 is MNHEY and CDR2 SVGEGT. V lost 5 bases, J lost 1 base, and 8 bases lay in between. CDR3 nucleotide sequence: TGTGCCAGCAGTCCCGTAGGGAACACTGAAGCTTTCTTT. This sequence encodes CASSPVGNTEAFF.

V gene TRBV19 combines with J gene TRBJ1-2; maybe TRBD1 (6 bases). Germline CDR1 reads LNHDA; CDR2 reads SQIVND (reference sequence). The CDR3 covers 14 residues. Trimming took off 5 bases at V and 2 bases at J, with 12 bases between the two ends. The CDR3 bases are TGTGCCAGTAGTCGGGGGGCGGTCAACTATGGCTACACCTTC. Translation gives CASSRGAVNYGYTF. The full variable domain, in which reference TRBV19 and TRBJ1-2 provide the parts outside the CDR3, is DGGITQSPKYLFRKEGQNVTLSCEQNLNHDAMYWYRQDPGQGLRLIYYSQIVNDFQKGDIAEGYSVSREKKESFPLTVTSAQKNPTAFYLCASSRGAVNYGYTFGSGTRLTVV.

This clone was seen a single time. The chain is built from TRBV5-8 and TRBJ2-7; 7 positions match TRBD1. With 4 bases clipped from V and 3 bases from J, the junction kept 13 bases outside the gene matches. CDR3 length: 16 residues. The germline V gene encodes CDR1 SGHTS and CDR2 YDEGEE. CDR3 protein: CASSRDQTGLYYEQYF. The DNA for the CDR3 is TGTGCCAGCAGCCGAGACCAGACAGGGCTATACTACGAGCAGTACTTC.

The genes are TRBV2 and TRBJ1-5, with TRBD1 as a possible D gene (6 bases). Trimming cost V 7 bases and J 5 bases, with 15 bases left between them. Germline lookup yields CDR1 SNHLY and CDR2 FYNNEI. The CDR3 has 14 residues. The CDR3 protein is CASNLQGLHQPQHF. The CDR3 DNA is TGTGCCAGCAACTTACAGGGTTTGCATCAGCCCCAGCATTTT. Based on the CDR3 plus reference TRBV2 and TRBJ1-5, the full variable domain is EPEVTQTPSHQVTQMGQEVILRCVPISNHLYFYWYRQILGQKVEFLVSFYNNEISEKSEIFDDQFSVERPDGSNFTLKIRSTKLEDSAMYFCASNLQGLHQPQHFGDGTRLSIL.

This clone showed up just once. The CDR3 nucleotides read TGTGCCTGGAGTGTACGAAATGAGCAGTTCTTC. Translating it yields CAWSVRNEQFF. The chain recombines TRBV30 with TRBJ2-1; D unclear. The CDR3 extends over 11 amino acids. Germline CDR1 and CDR2: GTSNPN and SVGIG (reference sequence). The germline V and J ends were trimmed by 0 bases and 7 bases, with 4 bases remaining between them.

The J gene is TRBJ1-3, the V gene TRBV5-6; a possible D gene is TRBD1 (5 bases). Trimming shortened V by 3 bases and J by 0 bases, and 13 bases separated the two germline ends. CDR3 length: 16 amino acids. Per germline, CDR1 SGHDT and CDR2 YYEEEE. The CDR3: CASSSGTLSSGNTIYF. CDR3 bases: TGTGCCAGCAGCTCCGGGACTCTTAGCTCTGGAAACACCATATATTTT.

The rearrangement links TRBV7-9 to TRBJ2-7; D is unresolved. This CDR3 comprises 12 residues. The germline CDR1 and CDR2 sequences are SEHNR and FQNEAQ (reference sequence). Trimming took off 5 bases at V and 3 bases at J, with 8 bases between the two ends. The CDR3 coding sequence is TGTGCCAGCAGCGCGGATAACTACGAGCAGTACTTC. Translation gives CASSADNYEQYF.

This sequence joins TRBV5-1 and TRBJ2-7; 7 nucleotides line up with TRBD2. Per the germline V gene, CDR1 is SGHRS and CDR2 is YFSETQ. There are 15 residues in the CDR3. Unmatched junction bases numbered 3, after V lost 0 bases and J lost 0 bases. The CDR3 here is CASSLGGDYSYEQYF. The CDR3 nucleotides read TGCGCCAGCAGCTTGGGCGGGGACTACTCCTACGAGCAGTACTTC.

The rearrangement links TRBV10-1 to TRBJ1-4, with D maybe TRBD1 (6 bases). Germline V CDR1 and CDR2: WNHNN, SYGVQD (reference sequence). The CDR3 runs to 15 residues. V lost 6 bases and J lost 8, with 19 bases in between. The CDR3 sequence: CASRLDRTKIEKLFF. For the CDR3, the DNA is TGCGCCAGCAGATTGGACAGAACGAAAATCGAAAAACTGTTTTTT.

This chain joins TRBV7-2 and TRBJ1-5, with a tentative D call TRBD1 (5 bases). The length of the CDR3 is 15 residues. Trimming took off 4 bases at V and 6 bases at J, with 16 bases between the two ends. Per germline, CDR1 SGHTA and CDR2 FQGNSA. In nucleotides, the CDR3 is TGTGCCAGCAGCTCGATCAGCCCTGGGGCTCAGCCCCAGCATTTT. This codes for CASSSISPGAQPQHF.

The gene calls are TRBV7-2 and TRBJ2-5; D may correspond to TRBD1 or TRBD2 (6 bases each). V dropped 5 bases and J dropped 2 bases, with 24 bases sitting between them. The CDR3 loop spans 18 amino acids. In germline, CDR1 is SGHTA, CDR2 FQGNSA. This chain's CDR3 is CASSERGALRITQETQYF. The CDR3, as DNA: TGTGCCAGCAGCGAGAGGGGGGCCCTCCGTATTACGCAAGAGACCCAGTACTTC. The full variable domain, its missing parts supplied by reference TRBV7-2 and TRBJ2-5, is GAGVSQSPSNKVTEKGKDVELRCDPISGHTALYWYRQSLGQGLEFLIYFQGNSAPDKSGLPSDRFSAERTGGSVSTLTIQRTQQEDSAVYLCASSERGALRITQETQYFGPGTRLLVL.